What follows are 12 T cell receptor beta chains derived from one specimen sequenced in a study of STAT5B mutations in CD4+ large granular lymphocyte leukemia. Assay used: immunoSEQ multiplex PCR; TCRdb lists only in-frame clones, some missing. In the table there are around 10,000 clones, just under 85% of which are singletons. Sequencing used PBMCs. Receptor source: a man between 60 and 70 years old with CD4+ T-cell large granular lymphocyte leukemia.

In this sample, this clone is medium-sized. Other nucleotide sequences from this sample produce the same CDR3. The CDR3 DNA reads TGTGCCAGCAGTCTTCGGGGTACCGGGGAGCTGTTTTTT. As protein: CASSLRGTGELFF. This rearrangement joins TRBV28 to TRBJ2-2; a possible D gene is TRBD2 (5 bases). There are 13 residues in the CDR3. The germline gives CDR1 MDHEN, CDR2 SYDVKM. V lost 5 bases to trimming and J lost 5 bases, with 9 bases between them.

This clone was observed a single time. The V and J genes are TRBV18 and TRBJ1-4; D remains ambiguous. Germline V gene data show CDR1 as KGHSH and CDR2 as LQKENI. The CDR3 runs to 15 residues. Trimming took 4 bases from V and 4 from J, leaving 13 bases between them. CDR3 region: CASSQENKFNEKLFF. CDR3 in DNA: TGTGCCAGCTCACAAGAAAACAAGTTTAATGAAAAACTGTTTTTT. The full variable domain, rest sourced from reference TRBV18 and TRBJ1-4, is NAGVMQNPRHLVRRRGQEARLRCSPMKGHSHVYWYRQLPEEGLKFMVYLQKENIIDESGMPKERFSAEFPKEGPSILRIQQVVRGDSAAYFCASSQENKFNEKLFFGSGTQLSVL.

The genes are TRBV4-1 and TRBJ2-3, with 10 bases that match TRBD1. Losses at the gene ends were 0 bases for V and 6 bases for J; bases not matched to a gene: 6. The CDR3 sequence is 16 residues long. Germline V gene lookup returns CDR1 MGHRA and CDR2 YSYEKL. The CDR3: CASSQEGDRGSDTQYF. The CDR3 DNA is TGCGCCAGCAGCCAAGAAGGGGACAGGGGATCGGATACGCAGTATTTT.

V usage is TRBV6-4 and J usage is TRBJ2-1, with 12 bases identical to TRBD2. Germline lookup yields CDR1 MRHNA and CDR2 SNTAGT. The V gene end was trimmed by 4 bases and the J gene end by 10 bases; junction bases not matched to a gene: 8. The CDR3 is 15 residues long. CDR3 DNA: TGTGCCAGCAGTGCTGGACTAGCGGGGTTAACCGAGCAGTTCTTC. It codes for CASSAGLAGLTEQFF.

The chain employs TRBV11-2 and TRBJ2-7; D uncertain. The CDR3 has 15 amino acids. In germline, CDR1 is SGHAT, CDR2 FQNNGV. Trimming pared 1 base from V and 1 base from J, leaving 11 bases between. CDR3 DNA: TGTGCCAGCAGCTTAGCACTCGTCCCTTCCTACGAGCAGTACTTC. Translated: CASSLALVPSYEQYF.

The chain joins TRBV28 to TRBJ1-2; 7 bases are shared with TRBD1. The CDR3 contains 14 residues. Germline V gene lookup returns CDR1 MDHEN and CDR2 SYDVKM. V dropped 1 base and J dropped 4; count of bases not matched to a gene: 3. CDR3 nucleotides: TGTGCCAGCAGTTTATTAGGGACAGTCTATGGCTACACCTTC. Encoded protein: CASSLLGTVYGYTF.

The rearrangement uses TRBV5-4 and TRBJ1-5; D possibly corresponds to TRBD1 (6 bases). The CDR3 is made up of 15 amino acids. Germline assignment: CDR1 SGHNT and CDR2 YYREEE (reference sequence). V shed 1 base and J shed 4 bases, with 12 bases lying between them. CDR3 nucleotides: TGTGCCAGCAGCTTGCGTGAACAGGGAAATCAGCCCCAGCATTTT. This gives the protein CASSLREQGNQPQHF.

The CDR3 here is CASSRQGDREKLFF. In nucleotides, the CDR3 is TGCGCCAGCAGCCGCCAGGGGGATCGCGAAAAACTGTTTTTT. The chain combines TRBV5-1 with TRBJ1-4, with 7 bases fitting TRBD1. CDR1 is SGHRS, CDR2 YFSETQ, per germline. CDR3 length: 14 residues. V gave up 4 bases and J gave up 8 bases; unmatched junction bases: 8.

This chain connects TRBV14 to TRBJ2-1; D is possibly TRBD2 (6 bases). The length of the CDR3 is 20 residues. Trimming left V 4 bases short and J 0 bases short, with 25 bases between. Per germline, CDR1 SGHDN and CDR2 FVKESK. CDR3 nucleotides: TGTGCCAGCAGCCCTCTGGGGGGTGTGAAACGAGGAGGCTCCTACAATGAGCAGTTCTTC. This sequence encodes CASSPLGGVKRGGSYNEQFF.

J is TRBJ1-4 and V is TRBV28, with a weak D call TRBD1 (5 bases). The ends were cut back, 5 bases at V and 8 bases at J, with 18 bases in the middle. This CDR3 has 15 amino acids. Germline V lookup: CDR1 MDHEN, CDR2 SYDVKM. The CDR3 reads CASSDPRGFEEKLFF. In DNA, the CDR3 is TGTGCCAGCAGTGACCCCCGGGGCTTTGAAGAAAAACTGTTTTTT.

This clone has just a few counts. The chain combines TRBV6-5 with TRBJ1-4; D unclear. The CDR3 has 13 amino acids. The V end lost 6 bases, the J end lost 7 bases, and 12 bases lay between the germline ends. Germline V CDR1 and CDR2: MNHEY, SVGAGI. CDR3 DNA: TGTGCCAGCAGGAAACCGGGCAGTGAAAAACTGTTTTTT. This gives the protein CASRKPGSEKLFF.

As regards this clone: The same CDR3 also results from other DNA sequences found in this sample. This sequence joins TRBV30 and TRBJ2-7; 7 bases align to TRBD2. Trimming took 3 bases from V and 0 from J; bases not matched to a gene: 5. The CDR3 is made up of 14 amino acids. The germline V gene has CDR1 GTSNPN and CDR2 SVGIG (reference sequence). CDR3 in amino acids: CAWSVGGVSYEQYF. CDR3 DNA sequence: TGTGCCTGGAGCGTTGGGGGGGTCTCCTACGAGCAGTACTTC.